Detailed here is one TCR beta chain. The antigen is unknown. Preparation of the TCRbeta library was carried out with unique molecular identifiers. TCRdb reanalysed the PCR reads using MiXCR and keeps one entry per CDR3 protein. The sample carries 550,000 to 600,000 distinct CDR3 sequences, approximately 22% recorded once. The data are from a study of T-cell reconstitution after alpha-beta-depleted transplantation in children. The study's findings and limits: At one year after transplant, newly produced T cells mostly accounted for T-cell counts and diversity.

The material sequenced was PBMCs, mostly from graft donor cells, taken 360 days after TCRalphabeta/CD19-depleted stem cell transplant. This receptor was taken from a boy under three years old who had a stem cell transplant for acute myeloid leukemia, so the T cells may come from the graft donor.

The CDR3 is CASTPREGGRADTQYF. The CDR3 bases are TGTGCCAGCACCCCTCGAGAGGGGGGCCGCGCAGATACGCAGTATTTT. The V call is TRBV5-5, the J call TRBJ2-3, with D possibly called TRBD1 or TRBD2 (6 bases each). V gave up 6 bases and J gave up 4 bases, with 21 bases separating them. CDR1 is SGHKS, CDR2 YYEKEE, per germline (reference sequence). The CDR3 length is 16 residues.